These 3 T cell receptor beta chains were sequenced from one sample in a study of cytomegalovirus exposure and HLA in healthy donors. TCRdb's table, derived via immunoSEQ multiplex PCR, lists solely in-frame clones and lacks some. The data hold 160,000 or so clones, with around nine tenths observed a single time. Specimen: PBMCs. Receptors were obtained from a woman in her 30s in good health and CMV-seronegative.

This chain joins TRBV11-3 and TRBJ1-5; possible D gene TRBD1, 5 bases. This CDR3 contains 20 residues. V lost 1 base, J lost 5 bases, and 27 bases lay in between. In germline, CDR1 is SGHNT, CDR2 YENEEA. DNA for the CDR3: TGTGCCAGCAGCTTAGTTGGGCACGTATGGACACCCGATCACTATCAGCCCCAGCATTTT. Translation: CASSLVGHVWTPDHYQPQHF.

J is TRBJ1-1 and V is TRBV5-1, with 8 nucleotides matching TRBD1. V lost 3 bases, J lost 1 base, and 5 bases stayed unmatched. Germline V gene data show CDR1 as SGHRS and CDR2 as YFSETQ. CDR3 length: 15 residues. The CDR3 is CASSSRTGPNTEAFF. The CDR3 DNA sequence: TGCGCCAGCAGCTCACGGACAGGGCCGAACACTGAAGCTTTCTTT.

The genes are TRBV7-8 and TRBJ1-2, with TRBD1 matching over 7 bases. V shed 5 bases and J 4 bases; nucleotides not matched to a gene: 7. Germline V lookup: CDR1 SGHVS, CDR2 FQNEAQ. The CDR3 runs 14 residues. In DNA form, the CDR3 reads TGTGCCAGCAGCCCAGACAGGGTTGCCTATGGCTACACCTTC. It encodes CASSPDRVAYGYTF.